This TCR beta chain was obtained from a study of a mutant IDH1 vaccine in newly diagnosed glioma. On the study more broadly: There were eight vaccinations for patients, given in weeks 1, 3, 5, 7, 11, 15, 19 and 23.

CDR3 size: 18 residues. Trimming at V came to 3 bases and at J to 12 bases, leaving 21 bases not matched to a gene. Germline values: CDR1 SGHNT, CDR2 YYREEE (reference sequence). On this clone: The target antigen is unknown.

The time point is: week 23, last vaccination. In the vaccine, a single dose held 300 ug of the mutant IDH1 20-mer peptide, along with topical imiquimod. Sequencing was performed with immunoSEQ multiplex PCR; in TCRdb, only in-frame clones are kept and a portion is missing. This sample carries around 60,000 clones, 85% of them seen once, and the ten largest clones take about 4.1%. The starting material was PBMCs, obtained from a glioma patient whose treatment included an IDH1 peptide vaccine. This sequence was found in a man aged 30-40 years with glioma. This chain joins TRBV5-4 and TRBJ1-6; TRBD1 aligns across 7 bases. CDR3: CASSYLLGARDSYGPLHF. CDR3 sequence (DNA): TGTGCCAGCAGCTACCTACTTGGGGCCCGGGACAGTTATGGACCCCTCCACTTT.